Here is one T cell receptor beta chain with its context. This clonotype was recorded at least ten times. Its antigen target is currently unknown. Base quality data are lacking; no much larger clone is found one base away. This sample was sequenced with an Illumina HiSeq 2500. TCR beta libraries were prepared by quantitative 5'-RACE with molecular barcodes. Processing in the source paper ran as follows. A new computational method based on a probabilistic model of VDJ rearrangement was used to identify disease-linked TCR variants. TCRdb reworked the public reads: Q25 trimming with fastp, MiXCR clone assembly, productive beta chains retained. Every CDR3 protein is listed once, alongside the most common genes and DNA of its rows. These V and J calls originate from TCRdb's pipeline instead of the authors' own analysis. In this sample the table shows 800,000 to 900,000 distinct CDR3 sequences, about 10% of which occur a single time. The ten largest account for just over 0.5% of the sample.

The CDR3 runs 13 amino acids, cysteine and phenylalanine included. Of all the DNA, just the CDR3 is kept, 39 bases in frame from base 1. V lost 3 bases and J lost 2 bases; the stretch between them is 7 bases long. The entry originates in a study of CD8 T cells in ankylosing spondylitis (dated by TCRdb to about 2017). For the wider study: To find TCR variants linked to disease, the study profiled T cell receptor beta repertoires in ankylosing spondylitis patients and healthy donors. The whole study cohort included over a hundred healthy donors and under 30 ankylosing spondylitis patients. Samples of peripheral blood were taken, and for ankylosing spondylitis patients, synovial fluid was collected as well. Paper-wide results and their limitations: The disease-linked clones had a CD8+ phenotype and were found at relatively low frequencies in peripheral blood. According to the report, matched synovial fluid samples from ankylosing spondylitis patients were significantly enriched for the disease-linked clones. Blood from ankylosing spondylitis patients appeared to be characterized by a TCR beta motif composed of about eight highly homologous amino acid variants. Some motif variants had previously been reported in the synovial fluid and blood of reactive arthritis patients, which suggests shared mechanisms of disease initiation.

Input material: blood, either unsorted or a sorted T cell fraction (not recorded which). The chain employs TRBV12-3 or TRBV12-4 and TRBJ1-2, with the D gene too uncertain to name. This clonotype was sampled from a male donor with ankylosing spondylitis. The CDR3 is CASSFRQNYGYTF. The DNA sequence is TGTGCCAGCAGTTTTAGGCAGAACTATGGCTACACCTTC.